The entry below describes one TCR beta chain. The data were obtained in a study of Tregs in tolerant kidney transplant recipients. Between the trimmed V and J ends, which lost 0 bases and 7 bases, there was a span of 12 bases. Germline CDR1 and CDR2: SGHDT and YYEEEE. CDR3 length: 14 residues. Repertoires were generated with immunoSEQ multiplex PCR, while TCRdb's copy carries only in-frame clones and drops some. Among just under 65,000 clones listed, roughly 98% were seen once. The V and J genes are TRBV5-6 and TRBJ2-3; TRBD1 might be the D (5 bases). The input for sequencing was Tregs from blood, taken before the transplant. The TCR comes from a human donor who received a combined kidney and bone marrow transplant. The CDR3 DNA reads as TGTGCCAGCAGCTTGGGAGGAAGGGGAAATACGCAGTATTTT. It is translated as CASSLGGRGNTQYF.